This passage covers 15 T cell receptor beta chains from one sample sequenced in a study of radiation and T cells in renal cell carcinoma. Time point noted: baseline pretreatment blood. Treatment meaning: 15 Gy SBRT to primary tumor, nephrectomy 4 weeks later. The table came from immunoSEQ multiplex PCR; TCRdb's copy has only in-frame clones and leaves some out. The table has about 150,000 clones, less than 90% seen once. The specimen was blood, collected from a patient whose treatment included radiotherapy and nephrectomy. These TCRs come from a woman aged 70-85 years with renal cell carcinoma.

This clone was seen once. The genes are TRBV28 and TRBJ2-7, with D perhaps matching TRBD1 or TRBD2 (5 bases each). Trimming took 10 bases from V and 2 from J, leaving 15 bases between them. This CDR3 is 13 amino acids long. Germline V lookup: CDR1 MDHEN, CDR2 SYDVKM. DNA of the CDR3: TGTGCCATCCCGGGGCAAAGCCCCTACGAGCAGTACTTC. Its protein product is CAIPGQSPYEQYF.

The CDR3 loop is CASSIRAEGSSYTQYF. CDR3 nucleotides: TGTGCCAGTAGTATACGTGCAGAAGGGTCTTCATATACGCAGTATTTT. The chain has TRBV19 and TRBJ2-3; D unresolved. CDR3 size: 16 residues. CDR1 and CDR2 from the germline V gene are LNHDA and SQIVND (reference sequence). The V end was cut by 2 bases, the J end by 7 bases, with 19 bases between. Full variable domain (missing parts from reference TRBV19 and TRBJ2-3): DGGITQSPKYLFRKEGQNVTLSCEQNLNHDAMYWYRQDPGQGLRLIYYSQIVNDFQKGDIAEGYSVSREKKESFPLTVTSAQKNPTAFYLCASSIRAEGSSYTQYFGPGTRLTVL.

The rearrangement links TRBV18 to TRBJ2-5, with a weak D call TRBD2 (6 bases). V was clipped by 2 bases and J by 2 bases, with 9 bases between them. The CDR3 is made up of 14 amino acids. Germline assignment: CDR1 KGHSH and CDR2 LQKENI. The CDR3 DNA is TGTGCCAGCTCACCAGGGACTGCTCAAGAGACCCAGTACTTC. Protein sequence: CASSPGTAQETQYF.

The V call is TRBV7-2, the J call TRBJ2-7, with D tentatively TRBD1 (5 bases). Germline CDR1 and CDR2: SGHTA and FQGNSA. The V gene lost 4 bases and the J gene lost 6 bases, with 13 bases spanning the gap. The CDR3 loop spans 13 amino acids. The CDR3 bases are TGTGCCAGCAGCTCAGGGCCCTCGGGCGAGCAGTACTTC. This translates into CASSSGPSGEQYF.

This rearrangement joins TRBV30 to TRBJ2-3; D is undetermined. This CDR3 is 14 amino acids long. Germline V gives CDR1 GTSNPN, CDR2 SVGIG (reference sequence). Between the trimmed V and J ends, which lost 7 bases and 4 bases, there was a span of 18 bases. The CDR3 is CAYPRKWVADTQYF. CDR3 sequence (DNA): TGTGCCTACCCCCGGAAGTGGGTCGCAGATACGCAGTATTTT.

The rearrangement links TRBV15 to TRBJ1-4; tentative D call: TRBD1 (6 bases). V shed 2 bases and J shed 0 bases, with 13 bases lying between them. CDR1 and CDR2 from the germline V gene are LNHNV and YYDKDF (reference sequence). The CDR3 spans 17 residues. Here the CDR3 DNA reads TGTGCCACCAGCAGATCTCTACAGGGCCCAACTAATGAAAAACTGTTTTTT. Its translation is CATSRSLQGPTNEKLFF.

The rearrangement uses TRBV23-1 and TRBJ2-1; 8 nucleotides match TRBD1. TRBV23-1 is identified as an open reading frame with a role that is uncertain. CDR3 length: 16 amino acids. The V and J ends lost 4 bases and 2 bases, in that order; junction bases with no gene match: 7. CDR3: CASSPPGTGPYNEQFF. The CDR3 nucleotides are TGCGCCAGCAGTCCCCCCGGGACAGGCCCCTACAATGAGCAGTTCTTC.

The chain carries TRBV11-2 and TRBJ1-1, with D unresolved. The CDR3 runs to 16 residues. The V end was cut by 0 bases, the J end by 0 bases, with 11 bases between. Germline V lookup: CDR1 SGHAT, CDR2 FQNNGV. The CDR3 loop is CASSLDLVGMNTEAFF. The DNA for the CDR3 is TGTGCCAGCAGCTTAGATCTGGTAGGAATGAACACTGAAGCTTTCTTT.

This chain joins TRBV28 and TRBJ1-2; no definite D call. V was clipped by 11 bases and J by 2 bases, with 12 bases between them. The V gene's germline CDR1 is MDHEN and CDR2 SYDVKM. This CDR3 spans 12 amino acids. The CDR3 loop is CAGRTVNYGYTF. DNA for the CDR3: TGTGCCGGTAGGACCGTAAACTATGGCTACACCTTC.

The J gene is TRBJ1-2, the V gene TRBV28; TRBD1 is a possible D gene (5 bases). V gave up 6 bases and J gave up 2 bases, with 10 bases separating them. CDR1 is MDHEN and CDR2 is SYDVKM in the germline V gene. CDR3 size: 13 residues. Written as DNA, the CDR3 is TGTGCCAGCAGGCTGACAGAGAACTATGGCTACACCTTC. Protein product: CASRLTENYGYTF.

This sequence joins TRBV9 and TRBJ2-3; D is ambiguous. V was shortened by 0 bases and J by 5 bases, with 13 bases between the two germline ends. The CDR3 consists of 15 residues. Germline CDR1 SGDLS, CDR2 YYNGEE. CDR3 residues: CASSVGAVGKDTQYF. CDR3 nucleotide sequence: TGTGCCAGCAGCGTAGGGGCTGTCGGAAAAGATACGCAGTATTTT.

The sample holds a few counts of this clone. The genes are TRBV7-6 and TRBJ1-6; D is uncertain. Germline V gene data show CDR1 as SGHVS and CDR2 as FNYEAQ. This CDR3 comprises 12 residues. Trimming took off 3 bases at V and 7 bases at J, with 4 bases between the two ends. The CDR3 sequence: CASSFVNSPLHF. The DNA for the CDR3 is TGTGCCAGCAGCTTCGTAAATTCACCCCTCCACTTT.

This chain connects TRBV7-2 to TRBJ2-5; 7 bases align to TRBD1. V trimming: 4 bases; J trimming: 11 bases; junction bases outside the gene matches: 4. Per the germline V gene, CDR1 is SGHTA and CDR2 is FQGNSA. The CDR3 loop spans 11 amino acids. CDR3 nucleotides: TGTGCCAGCAGCTACGGACAGGAGCAGTACTTC. The encoded protein is CASSYGQEQYF.

This rearrangement joins TRBV2 to TRBJ1-3; 7 bases agree with TRBD1. V was clipped by 6 bases and J by 2 bases; unmatched bases: 7. The CDR3 length is 15 residues. Germline V lookup: CDR1 SNHLY, CDR2 FYNNEI. CDR3 DNA sequence: TGTGCCAGCAGGAAGGCAGGGGGGGCTGGAAACACCATATATTTT. Its protein is CASRKAGGAGNTIYF.

The V and J genes are TRBV2 and TRBJ2-7; no clear D. The CDR3 has 11 amino acids. V shed 3 bases and J shed 2 bases, with 2 bases lying between them. Germline CDR1 and CDR2: SNHLY and FYNNEI. The CDR3 DNA follows: TGTGCCAGCAGTGAGACCTACGAGCAGTACTTC. Its protein product is CASSETYEQYF.